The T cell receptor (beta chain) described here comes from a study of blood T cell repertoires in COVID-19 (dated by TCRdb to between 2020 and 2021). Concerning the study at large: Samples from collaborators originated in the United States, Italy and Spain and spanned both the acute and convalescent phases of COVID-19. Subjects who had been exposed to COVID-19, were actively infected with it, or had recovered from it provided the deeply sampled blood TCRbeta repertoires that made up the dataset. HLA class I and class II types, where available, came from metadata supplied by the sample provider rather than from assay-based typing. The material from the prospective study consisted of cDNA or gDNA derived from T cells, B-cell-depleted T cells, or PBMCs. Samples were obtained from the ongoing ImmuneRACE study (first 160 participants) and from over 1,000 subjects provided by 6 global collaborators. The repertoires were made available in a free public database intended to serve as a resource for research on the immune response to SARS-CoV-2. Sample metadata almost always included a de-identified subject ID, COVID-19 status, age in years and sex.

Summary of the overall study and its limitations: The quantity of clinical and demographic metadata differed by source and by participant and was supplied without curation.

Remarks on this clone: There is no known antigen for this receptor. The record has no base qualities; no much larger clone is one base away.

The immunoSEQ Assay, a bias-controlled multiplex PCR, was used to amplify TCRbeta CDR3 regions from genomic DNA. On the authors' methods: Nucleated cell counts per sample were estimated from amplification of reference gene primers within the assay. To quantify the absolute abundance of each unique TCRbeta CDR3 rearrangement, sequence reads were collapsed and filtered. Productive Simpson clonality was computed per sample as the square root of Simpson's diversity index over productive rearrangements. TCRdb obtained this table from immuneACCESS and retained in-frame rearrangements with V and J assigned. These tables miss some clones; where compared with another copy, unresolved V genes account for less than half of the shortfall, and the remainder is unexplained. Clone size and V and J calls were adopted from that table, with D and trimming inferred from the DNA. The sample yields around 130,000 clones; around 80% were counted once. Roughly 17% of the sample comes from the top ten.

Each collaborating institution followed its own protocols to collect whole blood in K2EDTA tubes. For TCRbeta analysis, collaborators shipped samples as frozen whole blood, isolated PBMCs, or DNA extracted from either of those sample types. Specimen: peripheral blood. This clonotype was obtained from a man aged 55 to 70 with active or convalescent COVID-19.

The base sequence is TGTGCCAGTAGCGGGACTAGCGGGTTCTACGAGCAGTACTTC. This codes for CASSGTSGFYEQYF. The chain is made from TRBV19 and TRBJ2-7; 12 junctional bases match TRBD2. CDR1 and CDR2, looked up from the germline V gene (reference sequence), are LNHDA and SQIVND. From V the trimming removes 6 bases and from J it removes 3 bases, while the gene matches leave 3 bases of the junction unaccounted for. Measured from the cysteine to the phenylalanine, the CDR3 is 14 residues long. Only the CDR3 DNA is retained, 42 bases long and in frame from the first base.